The 18 T cell receptor beta chains presented below share a single source sample, sequenced in a study of cytomegalovirus exposure and HLA in healthy donors. Primers for the PCR totalled 60 Vbeta and 13 Jbeta. TCRdb's copy holds only in-frame clones and misses some; the assay was immunoSEQ multiplex PCR. The sample lists around 140,000 clones, 75% to 85% occurring once. The sample comprised PBMCs. The receptors originated from a male donor in good health and CMV-seronegative.

V and J are TRBV12-5 and TRBJ2-2; D uncertain. V was pared by 6 bases and J by 11 bases, with 7 bases between. Germline loops: CDR1 LGHNT, CDR2 FRNRAP. The CDR3 consists of 10 residues. CDR3 protein: CASGGDELFF. CDR3 DNA: TGTGCTAGTGGGGGCGACGAGCTGTTTTTT.

This clone was detected a few times. The CDR3 spells CASSPSRRSNTEAFF. The CDR3 nucleotides are TGTGCCAGCAGTCCTTCCAGACGGAGTAACACTGAAGCTTTCTTT. The rearrangement uses TRBV6-5 and TRBJ1-1; no definite D call. This CDR3 contains 15 residues. CDR1 and CDR2 (germline): MNHEY, SVGAGI. Between the trimmed V and J ends, which lost 5 bases and 2 bases, there was a span of 15 bases.

The V and J genes are TRBV4-2 and TRBJ1-5; 8 bases agree with TRBD1. The germline V gene encodes CDR1 LGHNA and CDR2 YNFKEQ. The J segment lost 7 bases and the V segment lost 0 bases, leaving 11 bases of the junction unmatched. The CDR3 is 17 amino acids. The CDR3 nucleotides read TGTGCCAGCAGCCAAGATGCGCGACAGGGGTTAGGACAGCCCCAGCATTTT. Protein sequence: CASSQDARQGLGQPQHF.

Of note for this clone: At one boundary the junction diverges from the germline segment, which might be a read error. V gene TRBV7-7 combines with J gene TRBJ2-5; tentative D call: TRBD2 (6 bases). CDR1 SSHAT and CDR2 FNYEAQ come from the germline V gene (reference sequence). CDR3 length: 15 amino acids. The CDR3 region has the DNA TGTGCTAGCAGCCTACCCGGGACTCGTCAGGCGACCCAGTACTTC. Its protein is CASSLPGTRQATQYF.

The rearrangement links TRBV4-3 to TRBJ2-5, with D perhaps matching TRBD1 (6 bases). The ends were cut back, 4 bases at V and 5 bases at J, with 17 bases in the middle. CDR1 and CDR2 (germline): LGHNA, YSLEER. This CDR3 has 15 amino acids. CDR3 DNA sequence: TGCGCCAGCAGCCCCCTGGGGCAGGGGCCGGAGACCCAGTACTTC. Translated: CASSPLGQGPETQYF.

The chain combines TRBV4-2 with TRBJ2-3, with D possibly TRBD1 on 5 matching bases. Germline CDR1 LGHNA, CDR2 YNFKEQ. The CDR3 runs to 16 residues. Trimming stripped 1 base from V and 4 bases from J, with 15 bases between. Here the CDR3 DNA reads TGTGCCAGCAGCCAAGGCGCAGGGTACGGGTCAGATACGCAGTATTTT. It specifies CASSQGAGYGSDTQYF.

This chain joins TRBV4-3 and TRBJ2-1; perhaps TRBD2 as D (6 bases). The length of the CDR3 is 15 residues. Trimming pared 2 bases from V and 4 bases from J, leaving 12 bases between. The germline CDR1 and CDR2 sequences are LGHNA and YSLEER. CDR3 in amino acids: CASSQSGAGYNEQFF. The CDR3 nucleotides read TGCGCCAGCAGCCAATCTGGGGCGGGGTACAATGAGCAGTTCTTC.

This sequence joins TRBV5-6 and TRBJ1-4; D remains unclear. V shed 0 bases and J shed 10 bases, with 10 bases lying between them. Germline V lookup: CDR1 SGHDT, CDR2 YYEEEE. This CDR3 contains 13 residues. CDR3 loop: CASSLERAGKLFF. The CDR3 DNA follows: TGTGCCAGCAGCTTGGAGAGGGCAGGAAAACTGTTTTTT.

This chain joins TRBV5-4 and TRBJ2-3; D uncertain. In germline, CDR1 is SGHNT, CDR2 YYREEE (reference sequence). V was cut by 0 bases and J by 0 bases, with 5 bases left in between. The CDR3 extends over 14 amino acids. CDR3 sequence: CASSLAQSTDTQYF. The CDR3 DNA sequence: TGTGCCAGCAGCTTGGCGCAGAGCACAGATACGCAGTATTTT.

V usage is TRBV13 and J usage is TRBJ1-1; TRBD1 matches 9 bases. The junction had 5 bases not matched to a gene; V was cut back by 5 bases and J by 1 base. This CDR3 comprises 15 residues. Per germline, CDR1 PRHDT and CDR2 FYEKMQ (reference sequence). CDR3 coding DNA: TGTGCCAGCAGCCCCGCGACAGGGGGGAACACTGAAGCTTTCTTT. Protein product: CASSPATGGNTEAFF.

This clone has a single count. J is TRBJ1-5 and V is TRBV23-1; D possibly corresponds to TRBD1 (5 bases). TRBV23-1 is classed as an ORF, of uncertain function. This CDR3 contains 17 residues. V dropped 4 bases and J dropped 4 bases, with 20 bases sitting between them. For the CDR3, the DNA is TGCGCCAGCAGTCCCGGTCCGTTTGGGGGGGGGAATCAGCCCCAGCATTTT. Amino acid sequence: CASSPGPFGGGNQPQHF.

A few counts support this clone. The V call is TRBV7-2, the J call TRBJ1-6, with D possibly being TRBD1 (6 bases). The CDR3 is 13 amino acids. CDR1 and CDR2 (germline): SGHTA, FQGNSA. Deletions cut 3 bases from V and 9 bases from J, with 9 bases between. DNA of the CDR3: TGTGCCAGCAGCTTTCAGGGGAGTTCACCCCTCCACTTT. As protein: CASSFQGSSPLHF.

This clone was counted between two and nine times. This rearrangement joins TRBV19 to TRBJ1-4; D is undetermined. Germline CDR1 is LNHDA and CDR2 is SQIVND (reference sequence). The ends were cut back, 5 bases at V and 10 bases at J, with 14 bases in the middle. The CDR3 consists of 13 residues. The CDR3 bases are TGTGCCAGTAGTGCGTCCCCTCCGGGAAAACTGTTTTTT. This codes for CASSASPPGKLFF.

Here the CDR3 reads CASSFTGTGGRAGELFF. The DNA of the CDR3 is TGTGCCAGCAGCTTCACCGGGACAGGGGGCCGTGCCGGGGAGCTGTTTTTT. This chain joins TRBV9 and TRBJ2-2, with 12 bases lining up with TRBD1. Germline V gene lookup returns CDR1 SGDLS and CDR2 YYNGEE. V lost 4 bases to trimming and J lost 6 bases; unmatched junction nucleotides: 10. CDR3 size: 17 residues. Together with reference TRBV9 and TRBJ2-2, the CDR3 gives the full variable domain: DSGVTQTPKHLITATGQRVTLRCSPRSGDLSVYWYQQSLDQGLQFLIQYYNGEERAKGNILERFSAQQFPDLHSELNLSSLELGDSALYFCASSFTGTGGRAGELFFGEGSRLTVL.

V is TRBV27 and J is TRBJ1-6, with D possibly TRBD1 on 5 matching bases. This CDR3 is built from 14 residues. V dropped 3 bases and J dropped 10 bases, with 13 bases sitting between them. Per the germline V gene, CDR1 is MNHEY and CDR2 is SMNVEV (reference sequence). The DNA of the CDR3 is TGTGCCAGCAGTTTGGAGGGTTGGGGGTCACCCCTCCACTTT. It yields the protein CASSLEGWGSPLHF.

The chain combines TRBV5-1 with TRBJ1-5, with 11 bases aligning to TRBD1. V dropped 4 bases and J dropped 5; count of bases not matched to a gene: 2. This CDR3 comprises 14 residues. In germline, CDR1 is SGHRS, CDR2 YFSETQ. The CDR3 coding sequence is TGCGCCAGCAGCAGGACAGGGGGCGATCAGCCCCAGCATTTT. This codes for CASSRTGGDQPQHF.

The table lists this clone with a count of one. CDR3 in amino acids: CASSPRQGRANYGYTF. In nucleotides, the CDR3 is TGTGCCAGCAGCCCTCGACAGGGGCGAGCTAACTATGGCTACACCTTC. The chain combines TRBV13 with TRBJ1-2; 8 bases are a match to TRBD1. The V gene's germline CDR1 is PRHDT and CDR2 FYEKMQ (reference sequence). The junction had 8 bases not matched to a gene; V was cut back by 5 bases and J by 0 bases. The CDR3 spans 16 residues.

The rearrangement uses TRBV9 and TRBJ2-7, with TRBD2 matching 10 bases. The J segment lost 3 bases and the V segment lost 0 bases, leaving 6 bases of the junction unmatched. Germline CDR1 is SGDLS and CDR2 is YYNGEE. The CDR3 is 16 residues long. CDR3 sequence: CASSVDPSGGLYEQYF. CDR3 DNA sequence: TGTGCCAGCAGCGTAGACCCTAGCGGGGGCCTCTACGAGCAGTACTTC.